The rows below give T cell receptor beta chains drawn from one sample of a study of cytomegalovirus exposure and HLA in healthy donors. Sequencing was performed with immunoSEQ multiplex PCR; in TCRdb, only in-frame clones are kept and a portion is missing. The table has some 220,000 clones, roughly 91% seen once. The material sequenced was PBMCs. These receptors were taken from a woman between 18 and 29 years old in good health and CMV-seronegative. Each CDR3 is given with its conserved first and last residue. Each record gives: CDR3 protein, J gene, V gene, D gene. A D gene is named only where the DNA matches it firmly.

CASSLGGGGYNEQFF | TRBJ2-1 | TRBV7-2 | TRBD2
CASRPGLAVSEQYF | TRBJ2-7 | TRBV6-5 | TRBD2
CASSPDPSGVSGANVLTF | TRBJ2-6 | TRBV5-1 | NA
CATSRDQGTLDGYTF | TRBJ1-2 | TRBV15 | NA
CASSQDGTGQETQYF | TRBJ2-5 | TRBV4-3 | TRBD1
CASSSAQGFKRGGLLDTQYF | TRBJ2-3 | TRBV5-4 | TRBD2
CASSLRGTTDTQYF | TRBJ2-3 | TRBV7-6 | NA
CASSEARRISNQPQHF | TRBJ1-5 | TRBV6-1 | NA
CASSVFQGRDTGELFF | TRBJ2-2 | TRBV9 | NA
CASSLEGGYTF | TRBJ1-2 | TRBV7-2 | NA
CASSLSRVPKNIQYF | TRBJ2-4 | TRBV27 | NA
CASSQTGTGVNSPLHF | TRBJ1-6 | TRBV4-1 | TRBD1
CASRFGETGGFHEQYF | TRBJ2-7 | TRBV5-1 | TRBD1
CASSRIDSGANVLTF | TRBJ2-6 | TRBV27 | NA
CASSQVGGAGDRFF | TRBJ2-1 | TRBV4-3 | TRBD2
CASSQTIMNEQFF | TRBJ2-1 | TRBV5-4 | NA
CASSSRNQGAGNTEAFF | TRBJ1-1 | TRBV7-9 | TRBD1
CASSLNPTATYEQYF | TRBJ2-7 | TRBV5-1 | NA
CASSPLASGEQFF | TRBJ2-1 | TRBV14 | NA